This T cell receptor (beta chain) was found in a study of T cells in Graves' hyperthyroidism and ophthalmopathy. Study-wide background: At initial diagnosis, before any treatment had begun, peripheral blood was obtained.

The CDR3 regions of TCR beta were amplified from RNA transcripts. The HTBI primer set was used in a first-round RT-PCR of the TCR CDR3. TCRdb itself ran the multiplex PCR reads through MiXCR, one entry per CDR3 protein. Among hundreds of thousands of distinct CDR3 sequences listed, about 13% were seen once. Researchers barred patients who had uncontrolled infection, other autoimmune disease, pregnancy or lactation. The junction had 4 bases not matched to a gene; V was cut back by 4 bases and J by 8 bases. The CDR3 is made up of 14 amino acids. CDR1 and CDR2 (germline): ENHRY, SYGVKD. This clonotype was seen many times.

The source is a woman younger than 35 with Graves' hyperthyroidism. The chain employs TRBV10-3 and TRBJ1-4, with 10 nucleotides matching TRBD1. The sequencing sample was made of blood. The CDR3 protein is CAISGQGAGEKLFF. The CDR3 DNA sequence: TGTGCCATCAGTGGACAGGGGGCCGGCGAAAAACTGTTTTTT.